Each of the 27 T cell receptor beta chains below was sequenced from the same sample in a study of blood T cell repertoires in COVID-19. TCRdb's copy holds only in-frame clones and misses some; the assay was immunoSEQ multiplex PCR. The sample holds 350,000 to 450,000 clones, approximately 91% seen once. Sequenced: PBMCs or T cells enriched from blood (not recorded which). These receptors all come from a woman aged 18-30 years who had been exposed to COVID-19.

Remarks on this clone: The junction and the germline gene differ at one end; a read error may be behind it. The gene calls are TRBV4-1 and TRBJ2-1, with a tentative D call TRBD2 (7 bases). The CDR3 covers 17 residues. In germline, CDR1 is MGHRA, CDR2 YSYEKL. The CDR3 DNA sequence: TGCGCCAGCAGCCAAAATAATCGCGGGGGCTCCTTCAATGAGCAGTTCTTC. Its translation: CASSQNNRGGSFNEQFF.

The V and J genes are TRBV5-4 and TRBJ2-1, with D hard to call. Trimming pared 4 bases from V and 0 bases from J, leaving 11 bases between. The CDR3 totals 15 residues. CDR1 is SGHNT and CDR2 is YYREEE in the germline V gene (reference sequence). The CDR3 sequence: CASSLTASSYNEQFF. The CDR3 DNA sequence: TGTGCCAGCAGCCTAACCGCGAGCTCCTACAATGAGCAGTTCTTC.

This sequence joins TRBV27 and TRBJ2-5, with 7 bases matching TRBD1. The CDR3 consists of 15 residues. V lost 2 bases and J lost 7; bases outside the gene matches: 10. Germline V gives CDR1 MNHEY, CDR2 SMNVEV (reference sequence). The CDR3 DNA reads TGTGCCAGCAGTTTAGGGACAGCCCCCGTTGCGACCCAGTACTTC. Its protein product is CASSLGTAPVATQYF.

The chain uses TRBV14 and TRBJ2-5; a weak D match, TRBD1 (5 bases). Trimming removed 5 bases from V and 5 bases from J, with 24 bases in between. Germline-derived CDR1 and CDR2 are SGHDN and FVKESK. The CDR3 runs 17 residues. The CDR3 region has the DNA TGTGCCAGCAGCGCATTTAAGTCGACAGCTCCTGGGGAGACCCAGTACTTC. Encoded protein: CASSAFKSTAPGETQYF.

V and J are TRBV7-3 and TRBJ2-1; 8 bases are shared with TRBD2. The length of the CDR3 is 15 residues. The J segment lost 7 bases and the V segment lost 0 bases, leaving 5 bases of the junction unmatched. Germline CDR1 reads SGHTA; CDR2 reads FQGTGA. The CDR3, as DNA: TGTGCCAGCAGCTTAACTATCTTAGCGGGGAATGAGCAGTTCTTC. It is translated as CASSLTILAGNEQFF.

The count of this clone is one. J is TRBJ1-5 and V is TRBV28, with unresolved D. Germline assignment: CDR1 MDHEN and CDR2 SYDVKM. The CDR3 has 15 amino acids. The V gene lost 5 bases and the J gene lost 2 bases, with 13 bases spanning the gap. As DNA, the CDR3 is TGTGCCAGCAGTCTCCTCCCGTCGGGCAATCAGCCCCAGCATTTT. This sequence encodes CASSLLPSGNQPQHF. The variable domain in full, with the rest retrieved from reference TRBV28 and TRBJ1-5, is DVKVTQSSRYLVKRTGEKVFLECVQDMDHENMFWYRQDPGLGLRLIYFSYDVKMKEKGDIPEGYSVSREKKERFSLILESASTNQTSMYLCASSLLPSGNQPQHFGDGTRLSIL.

J is TRBJ2-7 and V is TRBV5-4, with 9 bases fitting TRBD2. The CDR3 totals 15 residues. The junction had 4 bases not matched to a gene; V was cut back by 0 bases and J by 3 bases. Germline assignment: CDR1 SGHNT and CDR2 YYREEE (reference sequence). CDR3 nucleotides: TGTGCCAGCAGCTTGGGCGGGGGGGGAATCTACGAGCAGTACTTC. This encodes CASSLGGGGIYEQYF.

The J gene is TRBJ1-1, the V gene TRBV5-6; D might be TRBD1 (5 bases). This CDR3 has 14 residues. Trimming removed 7 bases from V and 0 bases from J, with 13 bases in between. Per germline, CDR1 SGHDT and CDR2 YYEEEE. The CDR3 region has the DNA TGTGCCAGCCTTTTGTGGGGGGTGAACACTGAAGCTTTCTTT. As protein: CASLLWGVNTEAFF.

This chain links TRBV30 with TRBJ1-6; D ambiguous. Trimming removed 1 base from V and 0 bases from J, with 4 bases in between. The CDR3 loop spans 14 amino acids. CDR1 and CDR2 (germline): GTSNPN, SVGIG (reference sequence). CDR3: CAWSAGSYNSPLHF. CDR3 DNA sequence: TGTGCCTGGAGTGCGGGCTCCTATAATTCACCCCTCCACTTT.

V is TRBV10-1 and J is TRBJ2-7; 10 bases agree with TRBD2. Germline V gene lookup returns CDR1 WNHNN and CDR2 SYGVQD (reference sequence). The CDR3 consists of 16 residues. The junction had 10 bases not matched to a gene; V was cut back by 1 base and J by 7 bases. In DNA, the CDR3 is TGCGCCAGCAGTGAGTTTCGGCTAGCGGGAGTGGAGGAGCAGTACTTC. It yields the protein CASSEFRLAGVEEQYF.

The chain has TRBV5-1 and TRBJ2-7, with 7 positions matching TRBD1. V lost 0 bases to trimming and J lost 5 bases; unmatched junction nucleotides: 5. CDR3 size: 14 residues. CDR1 SGHRS and CDR2 YFSETQ come from the germline V gene. The CDR3 bases are TGCGCCAGCAGCTTGGCCAAGGGGACAGACGAGCAGTACTTC. Its translation is CASSLAKGTDEQYF.

The chain recombines TRBV10-2 with TRBJ1-5, with 8 bases identical to TRBD1. Germline V gene lookup returns CDR1 WSHSY and CDR2 SAAADI. This CDR3 region has 15 residues. With 5 bases clipped from V and 6 bases from J, the junction kept 9 bases outside the gene matches. The CDR3 DNA is TGCGCCAGCAGTTCGGACAGGGCGGTTGGTCAGCCCCAGCATTTT. It encodes CASSSDRAVGQPQHF.

The rearrangement uses TRBV7-2 and TRBJ2-5; 7 bases line up with TRBD2. With 1 base clipped from V and 1 base from J, the junction kept 12 bases outside the gene matches. CDR3 length equals 18 residues. Germline assignment: CDR1 SGHTA and CDR2 FQGNSA. CDR3 residues: CASSLVALAADLQETQYF. CDR3 in DNA: TGTGCCAGCAGCTTAGTAGCCCTAGCGGCAGACCTCCAAGAGACCCAGTACTTC.

The chain couples TRBV7-9 to TRBJ1-6; TRBD1 aligns across 9 bases. The V gene end was trimmed by 4 bases and the J gene end by 13 bases; junction bases not matched to a gene: 11. The germline V gene has CDR1 SEHNR and CDR2 FQNEAQ (reference sequence). The CDR3 is made up of 15 amino acids. The CDR3 DNA follows: TGTGCCAGCAGCTCCTCGGACAGGGGAAGGATGCCCCTCCACTTT. Amino acids: CASSSSDRGRMPLHF.

This clone showed up just once. The chain employs TRBV10-3 and TRBJ1-2; 8 bases map to TRBD1. The CDR3 has 14 amino acids. Losses at the gene ends were 7 bases for V and 5 bases for J; bases not matched to a gene: 9. Germline values: CDR1 ENHRY, CDR2 SYGVKD. CDR3 in amino acids: CAIKSSGTGYGYTF. The CDR3 bases are TGTGCCATCAAATCGTCCGGGACAGGTTATGGCTACACCTTC.

The chain has TRBV28 and TRBJ2-6, with D possibly matching TRBD2 (5 bases). Germline CDR1 MDHEN, CDR2 SYDVKM. This CDR3 has 17 amino acids. Trimming pared 5 bases from V and 0 bases from J, leaving 14 bases between. The CDR3 spells CASSEIGRVSGANVLTF. The CDR3 coding sequence is TGTGCCAGCAGTGAAATCGGGCGGGTCTCTGGGGCCAACGTCCTGACTTTC.

The rearrangement links TRBV14 to TRBJ2-7; D is unclear. The V and J ends lost 1 base and 5 bases respectively, with 12 bases between them. CDR1 is SGHDN, CDR2 FVKESK, per germline. CDR3 size: 14 residues. CDR3 nucleotide sequence: TGTGCCAGCAGCCAAGGATATGTAGCCGACGAGCAGTACTTC. The encoded protein is CASSQGYVADEQYF. The variable domain in full, with the rest retrieved from reference TRBV14 and TRBJ2-7, is EAGVTQFPSHSVIEKGQTVTLRCDPISGHDNLYWYRRVMGKEIKFLLHFVKESKQDESGMPNNRFLAERTGGTYSTLKVQPAELEDSGVYFCASSQGYVADEQYFGPGTRLTVT.

The V call is TRBV5-1, the J call TRBJ2-7; TRBD2 aligns across 9 bases. The CDR3 spans 20 residues. V was clipped by 1 base and J by 7 bases; unmatched bases: 24. The germline V gene encodes CDR1 SGHRS and CDR2 YFSETQ. The CDR3 nucleotides are TGCGCCAGCAGCTTGAAGGGGATAAGTCCTAGCGGGATAGGAGGGGGAGAGCAGTACTTC. Its protein is CASSLKGISPSGIGGGEQYF.

The rearrangement uses TRBV5-6 and TRBJ2-1, with 9 positions matching TRBD2. This CDR3 has 15 amino acids. Germline V gives CDR1 SGHDT, CDR2 YYEEEE. V dropped 4 bases and J dropped 9; count of bases not matched to a gene: 11. The CDR3 spells CASSPPSGGFSEQFF. The CDR3 DNA reads as TGTGCCAGCAGCCCGCCAAGCGGGGGGTTTAGTGAGCAGTTCTTC.

About this clone itself: The same CDR3 is also encoded by other DNA sequences in this sample. This chain joins TRBV27 and TRBJ1-1; TRBD1 agrees at 7 bases. V was pared by 4 bases and J by 2 bases, with 4 bases of the junction left unmatched. The CDR3 is 14 amino acids. CDR1 and CDR2 (germline): MNHEY, SMNVEV (reference sequence). The CDR3 spells CASSSQGGNTEAFF. The CDR3 coding sequence is TGTGCCAGCAGTTCTCAAGGGGGCAACACTGAAGCTTTCTTT.

This chain joins TRBV4-2 and TRBJ2-3, with 8 nucleotides matching TRBD2. The germline V gene has CDR1 LGHNA and CDR2 YNFKEQ. The V segment lost 2 bases and the J segment 5 bases; nucleotides outside the gene matches: 6. The CDR3 has 15 amino acids. CDR3 in DNA: TGTGCCAGCAGCCAACTCGGACTAGCTTTAGATACGCAGTATTTT. Translating gives CASSQLGLALDTQYF.

Worth noting for this clone: Different DNA sequences within this sample yield the same CDR3. The chain couples TRBV7-9 to TRBJ1-2, with TRBD1 identical over 8 bases. There are 14 residues in the CDR3. V dropped 4 bases and J dropped 3; count of bases not matched to a gene: 4. Germline V CDR1 and CDR2: SEHNR, FQNEAQ (reference sequence). In nucleotides, the CDR3 is TGTGCCAGCAGCTCAGGGACAGGTCACTATGGCTACACCTTC. The encoded protein is CASSSGTGHYGYTF. Together with reference TRBV7-9 and TRBJ1-2, the CDR3 gives the full variable domain: DTGVSQNPRHKITKRGQNVTFRCDPISEHNRLYWYRQTLGQGPEFLTYFQNEAQLEKSRLLSDRFSAERPKGSFSTLEIQRTEQGDSAMYLCASSSGTGHYGYTFGSGTRLTVV.

Here the CDR3 DNA reads TGCAGCGCTACGGGGGACAGGGGTGATCAAGAAGCTTTCTTT. Protein sequence: CSATGDRGDQEAFF. This chain links TRBV29-1 with TRBJ1-1; 10 nucleotides align to TRBD1. The CDR3 runs 14 residues. The junction had 13 bases not matched to a gene; V was cut back by 7 bases and J by 8 bases. The V gene's germline CDR1 is SQVTM and CDR2 ANQGSEA.

The V and J genes are TRBV10-3 and TRBJ2-7, with TRBD2 matching 8 bases. Germline V gives CDR1 ENHRY, CDR2 SYGVKD. The CDR3 covers 17 residues. Trimming took 4 bases from V and 0 from J; bases not matched to a gene: 11. CDR3 region: CAISGPFSGALSYEQYF. The CDR3 coding sequence is TGTGCCATCAGTGGGCCATTTAGCGGGGCCCTCTCCTACGAGCAGTACTTC.

The chain joins TRBV27 to TRBJ2-3; no clear D. V was trimmed by 4 bases and J by 1 base, leaving 12 bases between them. CDR1 and CDR2 from the germline V gene are MNHEY and SMNVEV (reference sequence). CDR3 length equals 15 residues. Here the CDR3 DNA reads TGTGCCAGCAGTTCCCCCTGGCAGGGCACAGATACGCAGTATTTT. Translation gives CASSSPWQGTDTQYF.

The rearrangement links TRBV3-1 (or the pseudogene TRBV3-2) to TRBJ2-7, with TRBD2 matching 7 bases. After removal of 3 bases from V and 6 bases from J, the junction contained 8 bases not matched to a gene. The CDR3 has 14 residues. The germline V gene has CDR1 LGHDT and CDR2 YNNKEL (reference sequence). The CDR3 DNA reads TGTGCCAGCAGCCAGGCGGGAGAGAAGGTCGAGCAGTACTTC. This gives the protein CASSQAGEKVEQYF.

This chain joins TRBV12-3 or TRBV12-4 and TRBJ2-7; no clear D gene. This CDR3 region has 11 residues. The V end was cut by 6 bases, the J end by 6 bases, with 9 bases between. As DNA, the CDR3 is TGTGCCAGCAGGATGCAGGTCGAGCAGTACTTC. It translates to CASRMQVEQYF.